Listed below are T cell receptor beta chains from one sample, sequenced in a study of blood T cells in healthy people across ages. TCRdb analysed the 5' RACE reads with MiXCR anew, one entry per CDR3 protein. The repertoire consists of fewer than 1,200,000 distinct CDR3 sequences, with under 30% occurring once and the leading ten covering 0.65% to 0.95%. This same sample was also part of a study on T cells of mothers and their children.

The sample taken for sequencing was blood. The receptors were sampled from a girl aged 2-10 years in good health. Each CDR3 is given with its conserved first and last residue. A D gene is named only where the DNA matches it firmly. Size values are once, few and many counts, or a class for expanded clones, and some rows have none.

j_gene: TRBJ2-2; len: 14; d_gene: -; v_gene: TRBV29-1; abundance: many; CDR3nt: TGCAGCGTTGAAGATCGGATGAACACCGGGGAGCTGTTTTTT; CDR3aa: CSVEDRMNTGELFF
j_gene: TRBJ2-7; len: 13; d_gene: -; v_gene: TRBV2; abundance: many; CDR3nt: TGTGCCAGCAGTGAGACCCCGACCTACGAGCAGTACTTC; CDR3aa: CASSETPTYEQYF
j_gene: TRBJ2-5; len: 11; d_gene: -; v_gene: TRBV28; abundance: few; CDR3nt: TGTGCCAGCAGCAAATCCTTGGGCCAGTACTTC; CDR3aa: CASSKSLGQYF
j_gene: TRBJ2-5; len: 14; d_gene: TRBD1; v_gene: TRBV29-1; abundance: -; CDR3nt: TGCAGCGTTGTTTCGGGGACAGGCCAAGAGACCCAGTACTTC; CDR3aa: CSVVSGTGQETQYF
j_gene: TRBJ1-5; len: 15; d_gene: TRBD1; v_gene: TRBV5-5; abundance: -; CDR3nt: TGTGCCAGCAGCCCCTGGGACAGTTCGATGGAGCCCCAGCATTTT; CDR3aa: CASSPWDSSMEPQHF
j_gene: TRBJ1-4; len: 11; d_gene: -; v_gene: TRBV29-1; abundance: -; CDR3nt: TGCAGCGTTGGATGGCTAAGGTCTCTGTTTTTT; CDR3aa: CSVGWLRSLFF
j_gene: TRBJ2-7; len: 12; d_gene: -; v_gene: TRBV6-1; abundance: -; CDR3nt: TGTGCCAGCCTAAGCTTCTCCTACGAGCAGTACTTC; CDR3aa: CASLSFSYEQYF
j_gene: TRBJ2-1; len: 19; d_gene: TRBD2; v_gene: TRBV7-2; abundance: few; CDR3nt: TGTGCCAGCAGCCTCCACAAGAAAACTAGCGGGGGGGTTCCCGATGAGCAGTTCTTC; CDR3aa: CASSLHKKTSGGVPDEQFF
j_gene: TRBJ1-2; len: 13; d_gene: TRBD1; v_gene: TRBV29-1; abundance: few; CDR3nt: TGCAGCGATAACAGGGGGCTGGAAGATGGCTACACCTTC; CDR3aa: CSDNRGLEDGYTF
j_gene: TRBJ2-1; len: 14; d_gene: -; v_gene: TRBV20-1; abundance: -; CDR3nt: TGCAGTGCTAGAAAGGGACCCTCCTACAATGAGCAGTTCTTC; CDR3aa: CSARKGPSYNEQFF
j_gene: TRBJ2-7; len: 13; d_gene: -; v_gene: TRBV6-6; abundance: -; CDR3nt: TGTGCCGCAGGGACATCGACCAGTTACGAGCAGTACTTC; CDR3aa: CAAGTSTSYEQYF
j_gene: TRBJ2-1; len: 15; d_gene: -; v_gene: TRBV7-9; abundance: few; CDR3nt: TGTGCCAGCAGCCCGCGTACTAGAGGAAACAATGAGCAGTTCTTC; CDR3aa: CASSPRTRGNNEQFF
j_gene: TRBJ2-7; len: 14; d_gene: TRBD1; v_gene: TRBV28; abundance: few; CDR3nt: TGTGCCAGCAGTTTTTCGGACAGGGACTACGAGCAGTACTTC; CDR3aa: CASSFSDRDYEQYF
j_gene: TRBJ2-7; len: 15; d_gene: -; v_gene: TRBV5-5; abundance: few; CDR3nt: TGTGCCAGCAGCTTACAAACTTCGGCCTTTTACGAGCAGTACTTC; CDR3aa: CASSLQTSAFYEQYF
j_gene: TRBJ2-2; len: 18; d_gene: -; v_gene: TRBV25-1; abundance: -; CDR3nt: TGTGCCAGCAGTGAAGGGGTCGGAGGGGCATACCTAACCGGGGAGCTGTTTTTT; CDR3aa: CASSEGVGGAYLTGELFF
j_gene: TRBJ2-1; len: 15; d_gene: -; v_gene: TRBV7-2; abundance: -; CDR3nt: TGTGCCAGCAGCTTGATACCCCCCCCGGAGAATGAGCAGTTCTTC; CDR3aa: CASSLIPPPENEQFF
j_gene: TRBJ2-3; len: 15; d_gene: -; v_gene: TRBV27; abundance: -; CDR3nt: TGTGCCAGCAGTTTTGGAGGGTCCGGCACAGATACGCAGTATTTT; CDR3aa: CASSFGGSGTDTQYF
j_gene: TRBJ1-1; len: 14; d_gene: -; v_gene: TRBV7-9; abundance: -; CDR3nt: TGTGCCAGCAGCTTAGGCCCGGGGCTCACTGAAGCTTTCTTT; CDR3aa: CASSLGPGLTEAFF
j_gene: TRBJ1-1; len: 13; d_gene: TRBD1; v_gene: TRBV5-1; abundance: many; CDR3nt: TGCGCCAGCAGCTTACAGGGGGGGACTGAAGCTTTCTTT; CDR3aa: CASSLQGGTEAFF
j_gene: TRBJ2-1; len: 16; d_gene: TRBD1; v_gene: TRBV7-6; abundance: few; CDR3nt: TGTGCCAGCAGCAGAGGGACAGGGGGCTCCTACAATGAGCAGTTCTTC; CDR3aa: CASSRGTGGSYNEQFF
j_gene: TRBJ2-3; len: 12; d_gene: -; v_gene: TRBV6-1; abundance: -; CDR3nt: TGTGCCAGCAGCGGTAATGTAGATACGCAGTATTTT; CDR3aa: CASSGNVDTQYF
j_gene: TRBJ2-7; len: 13; d_gene: TRBD2; v_gene: TRBV29-1; abundance: -; CDR3nt: TGCAGCGTCGGCACTAGCGTCTCCTACGAGCAGTACTTC; CDR3aa: CSVGTSVSYEQYF
j_gene: TRBJ2-2; len: 15; d_gene: -; v_gene: TRBV7-2; abundance: few; CDR3nt: TGTGCCAGCAGCGGCCCTACTGGGAACACCGGGGAGCTGTTTTTT; CDR3aa: CASSGPTGNTGELFF
j_gene: TRBJ2-4; len: 14; d_gene: TRBD2; v_gene: TRBV6-5; abundance: -; CDR3nt: TGTGCCAGCAGCGGCCAGCGGGAGAGAAACATTCAGTACTTC; CDR3aa: CASSGQRERNIQYF
j_gene: TRBJ1-2; len: 12; d_gene: -; v_gene: TRBV5-5; abundance: -; CDR3nt: TGTGCCAGCAGCTTGCAGTTTTATGGCTACACCTTC; CDR3aa: CASSLQFYGYTF
j_gene: TRBJ2-5; len: 13; d_gene: -; v_gene: TRBV6-5; abundance: -; CDR3nt: TGTGCCAGCAGTTACCGGGGCGTGGAGACCCAGTACTTC; CDR3aa: CASSYRGVETQYF
j_gene: TRBJ2-4; len: 10; d_gene: -; v_gene: TRBV6-2/TRBV6-3; abundance: -; CDR3nt: TGTGCCAGCGGGCGTGGCATTCAGTACTTC; CDR3aa: CASGRGIQYF
j_gene: TRBJ1-5; len: 14; d_gene: -; v_gene: TRBV6-2/TRBV6-3; abundance: -; CDR3nt: TGTGCCAGCAGTAAGGCCCAACTATATCAGCCCCAGCATTTT; CDR3aa: CASSKAQLYQPQHF
j_gene: TRBJ2-7; len: 14; d_gene: -; v_gene: TRBV6-5; abundance: few; CDR3nt: TGTGCCAGCAGTTACTCTGCCAGGGAGGACGAGCAGTACTTC; CDR3aa: CASSYSAREDEQYF
j_gene: TRBJ1-5; len: 18; d_gene: -; v_gene: TRBV15; abundance: few; CDR3nt: TGTGCCACCAGCAGCAAGGTCTTCGGACCAAGTCAGATTCAGCCCCAGCATTTT; CDR3aa: CATSSKVFGPSQIQPQHF
j_gene: TRBJ1-1; len: 15; d_gene: -; v_gene: TRBV4-1; abundance: few; CDR3nt: TGCGCCAGCAGCCCAAGGGCGGGGGGCAACACTGAAGCTTTCTTT; CDR3aa: CASSPRAGGNTEAFF
j_gene: TRBJ1-1; len: 15; d_gene: TRBD1; v_gene: TRBV18; abundance: few; CDR3nt: TGTGCCAGCTCACCACCACGCGACAGGGCCACTGAAGCTTTCTTT; CDR3aa: CASSPPRDRATEAFF
j_gene: TRBJ2-3; len: 15; d_gene: -; v_gene: TRBV23-1; abundance: -; CDR3nt: TGCGCCAGCAGTCATGAGACCGACACATTAAATACGCAGTATTTT; CDR3aa: CASSHETDTLNTQYF
j_gene: TRBJ2-7; len: 14; d_gene: -; v_gene: TRBV12-3/TRBV12-4; abundance: -; CDR3nt: TGTGCCAGCAGTTTCGGACAGTTGGCCTACGAGCAGTACTTC; CDR3aa: CASSFGQLAYEQYF
j_gene: TRBJ2-3; len: 10; d_gene: -; v_gene: TRBV29-1; abundance: few; CDR3nt: TGCAGCGTTCAGCCAGATACGCAGTATTTT; CDR3aa: CSVQPDTQYF
j_gene: TRBJ1-6; len: 11; d_gene: -; v_gene: TRBV3-1; abundance: once; CDR3nt: TGTGCCAGCAACCAAAACTCACCCCTCCACTTT; CDR3aa: CASNQNSPLHF
j_gene: TRBJ1-4; len: 12; d_gene: -; v_gene: TRBV12-5; abundance: -; CDR3nt: TGTGCTAGTGGTTTGGTGGGTGAAAAACTGTTTTTT; CDR3aa: CASGLVGEKLFF
j_gene: TRBJ2-1; len: 13; d_gene: TRBD2; v_gene: TRBV7-2; abundance: -; CDR3nt: TGTGCCAGCAGCTCCATAGCGGGAGGTGAGGGGTTCTTC; CDR3aa: CASSSIAGGEGFF